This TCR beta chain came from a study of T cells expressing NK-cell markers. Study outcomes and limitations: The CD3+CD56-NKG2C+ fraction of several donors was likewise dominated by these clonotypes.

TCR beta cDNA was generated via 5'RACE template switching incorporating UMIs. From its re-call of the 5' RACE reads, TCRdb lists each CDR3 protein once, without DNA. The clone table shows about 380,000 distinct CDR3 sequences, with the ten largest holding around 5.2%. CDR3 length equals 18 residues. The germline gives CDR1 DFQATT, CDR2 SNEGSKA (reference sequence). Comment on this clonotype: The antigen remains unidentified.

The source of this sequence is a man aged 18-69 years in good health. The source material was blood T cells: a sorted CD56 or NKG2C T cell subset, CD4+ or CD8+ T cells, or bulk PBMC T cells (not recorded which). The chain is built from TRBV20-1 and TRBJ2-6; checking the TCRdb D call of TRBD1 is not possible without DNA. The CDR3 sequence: CSARDGGQGAGGANVLTF.